The sample holds a few counts of the clone carrying this TCR beta chain. Each CDR3 protein gets one entry after TCRdb re-called the 5' RACE reads with MiXCR. The data contain over 9,000 distinct CDR3 sequences, 60% of them singletons. The TCR comes from a female donor with breast cancer. Input material: tumor-infiltrating memory CD4+ T cells sorted from the breast tumor. Regarding subset: memory CD4+ T cells, CD4+CD45RO+CD25-.

CDR3 protein: CASSQEGSGGRNEQFF. As DNA, the CDR3 is TGTGCCAGCAGCCAAGAAGGCAGCGGGGGGCGCAATGAGCAGTTCTTC. The chain is built from TRBV4-2 and TRBJ2-1, with 9 nucleotides matching TRBD2. The V gene's germline CDR1 is LGHNA and CDR2 YNFKEQ. Trimming at V came to 0 bases and at J to 6 bases, leaving 6 bases not matched to a gene. The CDR3 runs 16 residues.